This entry features one T cell receptor beta chain sequence. Which antigen it targets is not known. No base quality values were provided; no much bigger clone lies one nucleotide off. The sample originates from a study of vaccination effects on CD4 cells after COVID-19 (dated by TCRdb to between 2020 and 2023). Describing the broader study: The ViraFEST assay stimulated PBMC with viral peptide pools and then used TCR sequencing to identify antigen-specific CD4+ T cell clonotypes by expansion. Each well held two million PBMC cultured in IMDM containing approximately 5% human AB serum, 8 to 10 IU/ml IL-2 and gentamicin, along with about 9.3 ug/ml peptides. Two doses of either the BNT162b2 or the mRNA-1273 mRNA SARS-CoV-2 vaccine were administered to participants. Pre-vaccine samples from a couple of convalescent patients were drawn 16 days and one week before the first dose, 142 and 148 days after COVID-19 diagnosis. In both COVID-19 convalescent patients and infection-naive vaccine recipients, the study compared SARS-CoV-2 spike-specific CD4+ TCR repertoires from before mRNA vaccination with those from after it. The full study included 10 COVID-19 convalescent patients and a handful of SARS-CoV-2-naive healthy vaccine recipients. Cultures from other donors in the study were sequenced using the Oncomine TCR Beta short-read assay on an Illumina iSeq 100.

After 10 to 11 days of culture, CD4+ T cells were isolated with the EasySep CD4+ T cell isolation kit. PCR-confirmed SARS-CoV-2 infection had occurred in convalescent patients between March and December 2020, before the Alpha, Beta and Delta variants emerged in the United States. On days 3 and 7, half of the culture medium was replaced with fresh IL-2-containing medium. Unless otherwise noted, each peptide stimulation condition was cultured in triplicate wells. PBMC were separated from whole blood using Ficoll-Paque Plus gradient centrifugation and were then either cryopreserved at -140C or used fresh. The QIAamp micro DNA kit was used to extract genomic DNA from the cultured CD4+ T cells. The CDR3 runs 13 residues from the cysteine to the phenylalanine. Only the CDR3 DNA stays, 39 bases, in frame from base 1. From a lookup of the germline V gene, CDR1 and CDR2 are SNHLY and FYNNEI. Trimming accounts for 1 base at V and 5 bases at J, while the number of junction bases matched to no gene is 0.

Receptor amplification or capture employed the immunoSEQ multiplex PCR assay. DNA from the cultured and isolated CD4+ T cells underwent TCR beta CDR3 sequencing. On the study's bioinformatics: The analysis removed non-productive TCR sequences, trimmed reads to the CDR3 region, and retained only CDR3s that were 7 or more amino acids long. Antigen-specific clonotypes were identified with the MANAFEST web app by comparing expansion in peptide wells against reference cultures. For clones to be considered positive, expansion at FDR<0.05 versus reference and all other wells, an odds ratio above 5, and a frequency above 0.1% in two replicate wells were required. A clonotype was called cross-reactive if it was significantly expanded both in SARS-CoV-2 spike wells and in at least one common cold coronavirus spike condition. CDR3 similarity was assessed by Levenshtein distance using the stringdist R package, and unrooted trees were constructed with ape in R 3.6.1. The clones in this table, taken by TCRdb from immuneACCESS, are in-frame only. Not every clone is retained; where verified, under half of the shortfall comes from an unresolved V gene, and the cause of the rest is unknown. V and J calls and clone size come straight from that table; D and trimming were deduced from the DNA. The sample includes about 51,000 clones, with around 76% observed a single time. Approximately 8.6% of the sample is held by the ten biggest clonotypes.

The full study reports these points: Among convalescent patients, the spike-reactive repertoire after vaccination was made up mainly of new vaccine-induced clones that were largely distinct from the clones induced by infection. At late post-vaccination timepoints, both infection-induced and vaccine-induced clones showed marked clonal contraction, consistent with waning T cell responses. The study was limited by a small number of convalescent patients and lacked early post-infection timepoints.

The sequence links TRBV2 to TRBJ1-2; 8 bases in the middle match TRBD1. The receptor's source is a human donor who had a prior SARS-CoV-2 infection. Sample: CD4+ T cells from PBMCs cultured without peptide, taken before COVID-19 vaccination. The sequence in DNA is TGTGCCAGCAGTGAAGGGACAGGGTATGGCTACACCTTC. Its product reads: CASSEGTGYGYTF.